This passage covers 18 T cell receptor beta chains from one sample sequenced in a study of T-cell memory formation after mild COVID-19. TCRdb called the 5' RACE reads again in MiXCR, with one record for every CDR3 protein. The table lists 380,000 or so distinct CDR3 sequences, roughly 14% of them singletons. Sequenced material: PBMCs or a T cell subset sorted from them (not recorded which). The source of these receptors is a man younger than 30 who had mild COVID-19 (a few samples of this study predate the infection). Cell type and time point are not known.

The chain couples TRBV6-2 or TRBV6-3 to TRBJ2-7, with D unresolved. CDR3 size: 12 residues. The V gene lost 3 bases and the J gene lost 2 bases, with 5 bases spanning the gap. The V gene's germline CDR1 is MNHEY and CDR2 SVGEGT. The CDR3 region is CASSYIPYEQYF. The CDR3 nucleotides are TGTGCCAGCAGTTATATTCCCTACGAGCAGTACTTC.

The CDR3 coding sequence is TGTGCCAGTAGTAGATTCCAGGGGGCTACACCCCTCCACTTT. Protein: CASSRFQGATPLHF. The chain carries TRBV19 and TRBJ1-6; 8 bases fit TRBD1. There are 14 residues in the CDR3. V was pared by 4 bases and J by 11 bases, with 7 bases of the junction left unmatched. CDR1 and CDR2 (germline): LNHDA, SQIVND (reference sequence). The whole variable domain, remainder taken from reference TRBV19 and TRBJ1-6, is DGGITQSPKYLFRKEGQNVTLSCEQNLNHDAMYWYRQDPGQGLRLIYYSQIVNDFQKGDIAEGYSVSREKKESFPLTVTSAQKNPTAFYLCASSRFQGATPLHFGNGTRLTVT.

This clonotype was detected only a few times. J is TRBJ2-5 and V is TRBV10-3, with 13 bases that match TRBD2. This CDR3 contains 16 residues. V was clipped by 6 bases and J by 0 bases; unmatched bases: 4. Germline lookup yields CDR1 ENHRY and CDR2 SYGVKD. Here the CDR3 reads CAISETSGGNQETQYF. CDR3 DNA: TGTGCCATCAGCGAGACTAGCGGGGGGAACCAAGAGACCCAGTACTTC.

The chain carries TRBV29-1 and TRBJ2-5; 12 bases are shared with TRBD2. Germline values: CDR1 SQVTM, CDR2 ANQGSEA. The trim removed 2 bases at V and 5 bases at J, leaving 9 bases unmatched. This CDR3 comprises 16 residues. The CDR3 coding sequence is TGCAGCGTTGAATCGACTAGCGGGGGCCCGCGGGAGACCCAGTACTTC. This gives the protein CSVESTSGGPRETQYF. Variable domain in full (rest from reference TRBV29-1 and TRBJ2-5): SAVISQKPSRDICQRGTSLTIQCQVDSQVTMMFWYRQQPGQSLTLIATANQGSEATYESGFVIDKFPISRPNLTFSTLTVSNMSPEDSSIYLCSVESTSGGPRETQYFGPGTRLLVL.

The rearrangement links TRBV20-1 to TRBJ1-2; D might be TRBD1 (5 bases). V lost 0 bases and J lost 7, with 15 bases in between. This CDR3 spans 14 amino acids. The germline V gene encodes CDR1 DFQATT and CDR2 SNEGSKA (reference sequence). The CDR3 loop reads CSARESLGLPGYTF. CDR3 nucleotide sequence: TGCAGTGCTAGAGAATCGCTGGGACTCCCTGGCTACACCTTC.

With regard to this clonotype: A much larger clone lies one base from this, so it may be a read error. V is TRBV3-1 and J is TRBJ2-1; D gene unclear. Trimming shortened V by 6 bases and J by 0 bases, and 9 bases separated the two germline ends. Germline loops: CDR1 LGHDT, CDR2 YNNKEL (reference sequence). This CDR3 region has 14 residues. CDR3 residues: CASRRRSSYNEQFF. CDR3 in DNA: TGTGCCAGCAGACGGCGGAGCTCCTACAATGAGCAGTTCTTC.

The gene calls are TRBV20-1 and TRBJ2-7; TRBD1 might be the D (6 bases). Between the trimmed V and J ends, which lost 5 bases and 1 base, there was a span of 18 bases. The CDR3 has 15 amino acids. Germline CDR1 is DFQATT and CDR2 is SNEGSKA (reference sequence). The CDR3 DNA reads as TGCAGTGCTGAGACCCCGAACAGGGCGTCCTACGAGCAGTACTTC. Protein product: CSAETPNRASYEQYF.

The chain carries TRBV21-1 and TRBJ1-1; the table names TRBD1, a call not compared with the DNA. TRBV21-1 is a known pseudogene. The CDR3 extends over 11 amino acids. CDR3 in DNA: TGTGCCAGCAGCCCCCCCACTGAAGCTTTCTTT. This sequence encodes CASSPPTEAFF.

This clonotype was seen a few times. The chain links TRBV19 to TRBJ2-3; tentatively, D is TRBD2 (6 bases). V shed 5 bases and J shed 2 bases, with 17 bases lying between them. In germline, CDR1 is LNHDA, CDR2 SQIVND (reference sequence). This CDR3 is built from 16 residues. CDR3 nucleotide sequence: TGTGCCAGTAGTTTCGGGAGCCCCAGAATCACAGATACGCAGTATTTT. Translating it yields CASSFGSPRITDTQYF.

The chain recombines TRBV5-1 with TRBJ2-7, with 10 bases identical to TRBD2. This CDR3 comprises 15 residues. The germline V gene encodes CDR1 SGHRS and CDR2 YFSETQ. Losses at the gene ends were 4 bases for V and 3 bases for J; bases not matched to a gene: 7. Here the CDR3 reads CASSAGVAGGYEQYF. CDR3 coding DNA: TGCGCCAGCAGCGCGGGGGTAGCGGGGGGCTACGAGCAGTACTTC.

In this sample, this clonotype turned up a few times. V gene TRBV25-1 combines with J gene TRBJ1-2, with D tentatively TRBD1 (6 bases). CDR1 and CDR2 from the germline V gene are MGHDK and SYGVNS. V was clipped by 5 bases and J by 4 bases, with 17 bases between them. The CDR3 is made up of 15 amino acids. The CDR3 sequence: CASSRGAGDSYGYTF. Written as DNA, the CDR3 is TGTGCCAGCAGTCGAGGGGCAGGGGATTCCTATGGCTACACCTTC.

The gene calls are TRBV9 and TRBJ1-2, with 7 bases aligning to TRBD1. The ends lost 4 bases at V and 2 bases at J; junction bases unmatched: 8. CDR3 length: 15 amino acids. Germline-derived CDR1 and CDR2 are SGDLS and YYNGEE. CDR3 sequence reads: CASSPRGQKNYGYTF. For the CDR3, the DNA is TGTGCCAGCAGCCCACGGGGACAGAAAAACTATGGCTACACCTTC.

This clonotype was seen a handful of times. V gene TRBV20-1 combines with J gene TRBJ1-1, with 10 bases aligning to TRBD1. Losses at the gene ends were 1 base for V and 4 bases for J; bases not matched to a gene: 6. Germline CDR1 reads DFQATT; CDR2 reads SNEGSKA (reference sequence). The CDR3 runs 15 residues. CDR3 nucleotides: TGCAGTGCTAGAGGTCGGGACAGGGGAGTCACTGAAGCTTTCTTT. As protein: CSARGRDRGVTEAFF.

This clonotype occurred a few times. This rearrangement joins TRBV7-2 to TRBJ2-7, with 7 nucleotides matching TRBD1. Germline values: CDR1 SGHTA, CDR2 FQGNSA. Germline trimming cut 1 base from V and 3 bases from J; bases unmatched to any gene: 3. The CDR3 covers 14 residues. The CDR3 DNA follows: TGTGCCAGCAGCTTAGTTGGACAGGTCTACGAGCAGTACTTC. Translated, it gives CASSLVGQVYEQYF.

The gene calls are TRBV5-1 and TRBJ2-1; tentatively, D is TRBD2 (6 bases). CDR3 size: 16 residues. Deletions cut 4 bases from V and 0 bases from J, with 14 bases between. CDR1 and CDR2 from the germline V gene are SGHRS and YFSETQ. The chain's CDR3 is CASSPDSGTSYNEQFF. The CDR3 DNA sequence: TGCGCCAGCAGCCCAGATAGCGGAACCTCCTACAATGAGCAGTTCTTC.

V and J are TRBV5-6 and TRBJ1-6, with D unresolved. The germline CDR1 and CDR2 sequences are SGHDT and YYEEEE. This CDR3 comprises 13 residues. V was pared by 3 bases and J by 9 bases, with 10 bases between. The CDR3 loop reads CASSSTPSSPLHF. CDR3 sequence (DNA): TGTGCCAGCAGCTCCACGCCCTCTTCACCCCTCCACTTT. The whole variable domain, filled in from reference TRBV5-6 and TRBJ1-6, reads DAGVTQSPTHLIKTRGQQVTLRCSPKSGHDTVSWYQQALGQGPQFIFQYYEEEERQRGNFPDRFSGHQFPNYSSELNVNALLLGDSALYLCASSSTPSSPLHFGNGTRLTVT.

This clonotype was detected many times. The V call is TRBV7-2, the J call TRBJ1-2; the D gene is possibly TRBD1 (5 bases). Germline V gene data show CDR1 as SGHTA and CDR2 as FQGNSA. Trimming pared 4 bases from V and 9 bases from J, leaving 12 bases between. The CDR3 is 12 residues long. CDR3: CASSSRAGRYTF. CDR3 in DNA: TGTGCCAGCAGCTCCCGAGCAGGGCGCTACACCTTC.

The gene calls are TRBV7-9 and TRBJ1-4; D uncertain. CDR1 is SEHNR and CDR2 is FQNEAQ in the germline V gene (reference sequence). This CDR3 has 15 amino acids. The ends were cut back, 3 bases at V and 7 bases at J, with 15 bases in the middle. The CDR3: CASSLTGGTGEKLFF. Here the CDR3 DNA reads TGTGCCAGCAGCTTGACGGGTGGAACTGGTGAAAAACTGTTTTTT.